The sample holds one count of the clone carrying this T cell receptor beta chain. Antigen specificity is unknown. This specimen comes from a study of identifying expanded T cells in peripheral blood. Study-level results: Variance in clone template counts between approximately two-week samples significantly increased with total template count across all healthy donors. Over approximately two and four weeks, about 16 and 20 clones changed, versus around 1.2 between replicates.

No infections or other immune events were documented during collection. The data were produced by immunoSEQ multiplex PCR, yet TCRdb's version contains in-frame clones alone and is incomplete. The sample includes 100,000 to 150,000 clones, around nine tenths of them seen just once. V shed 2 bases, J shed 9 bases, and the junction held 9 bases outside the gene matches. The CDR3 totals 16 residues. Looked up from germline, CDR1 is SGHTA and CDR2 is FQGNSA. Material: blood. The clonotype was recovered from a person aged 18-69 years in good health. V is TRBV7-2 and J is TRBJ2-3; TRBD2 matches 12 bases. The CDR3 here is CASSLTVTSGSPTQYF. The CDR3 nucleotides read TGTGCCAGCAGCTTAACCGTGACTAGCGGGAGTCCGACGCAGTATTTT.